These 31 T cell receptor beta chains came from one sample sequenced in a study of blood T cell repertoires in COVID-19. The protocol was immunoSEQ multiplex PCR, while the TCRdb copy is restricted to in-frame clones and leaves out a portion. This table has around 400,000 clones, around nine tenths appearing once. Sample: PBMCs or T cells enriched from blood (not recorded which). The receptors stem from a woman younger than 45 who had recovered from COVID-19.

Concerning this clone: Distinct nucleotide sequences in the sample also encode this CDR3. V is TRBV30 and J is TRBJ1-3; D is perhaps TRBD1 (5 bases). This CDR3 spans 13 amino acids. The V end was cut by 3 bases, the J end by 4 bases, with 10 bases between. Per the germline V gene, CDR1 is GTSNPN and CDR2 is SVGIG (reference sequence). CDR3 sequence reads: CAWRRGGGNTIYF. The CDR3 nucleotides are TGTGCCTGGAGGCGTGGGGGGGGAAACACCATATATTTT.

This chain joins TRBV29-1 and TRBJ2-6; the match to TRBD1 covers 10 bases. Germline V gene data show CDR1 as SQVTM and CDR2 as ANQGSEA. V lost 5 bases to trimming and J lost 2 bases; unmatched junction nucleotides: 9. The CDR3 sequence is 17 residues long. Here the CDR3 DNA reads TGCAGCGTTATCTTAGGGACAGGGGATACTGGGGCCAACGTCCTGACTTTC. Its translation is CSVILGTGDTGANVLTF.

This rearrangement joins TRBV7-8 to TRBJ1-6, with unresolved D. CDR3 size: 16 residues. V gave up 1 base and J gave up 9 bases, with 16 bases separating them. Germline assignment: CDR1 SGHVS and CDR2 FQNEAQ. For the CDR3, the DNA is TGTGCCAGCAGCTTAGAGGTAGTCAGGAACGGTTCACCCCTCCACTTT. Translating it yields CASSLEVVRNGSPLHF.

This clone was counted a single time. This chain joins TRBV19 and TRBJ2-7; 7 nucleotides line up with TRBD1. Germline V CDR1 and CDR2: LNHDA, SQIVND (reference sequence). Trimming at V came to 5 bases and at J to 3 bases, leaving 7 bases not matched to a gene. There are 14 residues in the CDR3. CDR3 region: CASSPQTGLYEQYF. CDR3 sequence (DNA): TGTGCCAGTAGTCCCCAGACAGGGCTCTACGAGCAGTACTTC.

This clone has a single count. V is TRBV18 and J is TRBJ1-3, with 7 bases identical to TRBD1. V shed 6 bases and J 4 bases; nucleotides not matched to a gene: 9. The germline V gene has CDR1 KGHSH and CDR2 LQKENI. The CDR3 covers 15 residues. In DNA, the CDR3 is TGTGCCAGCTCGACCGCAGTGGGACAGGGAAACACCATATATTTT. The encoded protein is CASSTAVGQGNTIYF.

Here the CDR3 reads CASSRTGRDTEAFF. The CDR3 DNA reads as TGTGCCAGCAGCCGGACAGGGCGGGACACTGAAGCTTTCTTT. The chain links TRBV11-2 to TRBJ1-1; TRBD1 matches at 8 bases. The CDR3 is made up of 14 amino acids. Germline CDR1 is SGHAT and CDR2 is FQNNGV. Trimming took 5 bases from V and 3 from J; bases not matched to a gene: 5. Full variable domain (missing parts from reference TRBV11-2 and TRBJ1-1): EAGVAQSPRYKIIEKRQSVAFWCNPISGHATLYWYQQILGQGPKLLIQFQNNGVVDDSQLPKDRFSAERLKGVDSTLKIQPAKLEDSAVYLCASSRTGRDTEAFFGQGTRLTVV.

This clone has just one count. V and J are TRBV2 and TRBJ1-2; the D is unclear. The CDR3 covers 11 residues. Trimming pared 7 bases from V and 9 bases from J, leaving 12 bases between. Germline V gene data show CDR1 as SNHLY and CDR2 as FYNNEI. The CDR3 DNA reads as TGTGCCAGCAAGGCAGTCGGGAGCTACACCTTC. Translation: CASKAVGSYTF.

The chain is built from TRBV2 and TRBJ2-1; 12 nucleotides line up with TRBD2. Per the germline V gene, CDR1 is SNHLY and CDR2 is FYNNEI. The CDR3 runs 16 residues. With V trimmed by 6 bases and J by 10 bases, 13 bases remained unmatched. The CDR3 reads CASRETSGGLFGEQFF. The CDR3 bases are TGTGCCAGCAGGGAGACTAGCGGGGGACTCTTTGGAGAGCAGTTCTTC.

The chain combines TRBV25-1 with TRBJ1-1, with 8 bases lining up with TRBD1. Germline assignment: CDR1 MGHDK and CDR2 SYGVNS. The CDR3 consists of 13 residues. Trimming cost V 6 bases and J 4 bases; bases outside gene matches: 4. DNA of the CDR3: TGTGCCAGCAGCAACAGGGGGAGCACTGAAGCTTTCTTT. Translating it yields CASSNRGSTEAFF.

The V and J genes are TRBV5-1 and TRBJ2-3; D is ambiguous. This CDR3 spans 16 amino acids. V shed 2 bases and J shed 1 base, with 14 bases lying between them. Germline CDR1 SGHRS, CDR2 YFSETQ. CDR3 region: CASSLTRGVGTDTQYF. CDR3 DNA sequence: TGCGCCAGCAGCTTAACTCGAGGCGTAGGCACAGATACGCAGTATTTT.

The chain joins TRBV19 to TRBJ1-3; 8 bases agree with TRBD1. The CDR3 is 15 residues long. Germline CDR1 is LNHDA and CDR2 is SQIVND (reference sequence). J was trimmed by 4 bases and V by 2 bases; bases with no gene match: 4. The CDR3 region is CASSIMGQAGNTIYF. The CDR3 DNA sequence: TGTGCCAGTAGTATAATGGGACAGGCCGGAAACACCATATATTTT.

This chain joins TRBV19 and TRBJ2-3; 7 bases line up with TRBD1. V shed 2 bases and J 0 bases; nucleotides not matched to a gene: 5. Looked up from germline, CDR1 is LNHDA and CDR2 is SQIVND (reference sequence). This CDR3 is 16 amino acids long. DNA of the CDR3: TGTGCCAGTAGTATAATCGGGACAGCTAGCACAGATACGCAGTATTTT. It codes for CASSIIGTASTDTQYF.

This chain joins TRBV19 and TRBJ1-5, with TRBD1 as a possible D gene (5 bases). The CDR3 totals 13 residues. Trimming left V 4 bases short and J 6 bases short, with 10 bases between. Germline CDR1 LNHDA, CDR2 SQIVND (reference sequence). CDR3 sequence reads: CASSSETAQPQHF. The CDR3 nucleotides are TGTGCCAGTAGTAGCGAGACAGCTCAGCCCCAGCATTTT.

This chain uses TRBV6-5 with TRBJ2-1; TRBD2 might be the D (7 bases). Germline CDR1 is MNHEY and CDR2 is SVGAGI. Trimming removed 0 bases at V and 7 bases at J, with 13 bases between. The CDR3 is made up of 15 amino acids. The CDR3 DNA reads as TGTGCCAGCAGTTACTCGGGGGGGACATATAATGAGCAGTTCTTC. Translated: CASSYSGGTYNEQFF.

The chain has TRBV6-5 and TRBJ1-6; no definite D call. Trimming shortened V by 2 bases and J by 0 bases, and 8 bases separated the two germline ends. Germline CDR1 MNHEY, CDR2 SVGAGI. This CDR3 has 16 residues. This chain's CDR3 is CASSYQKSSYNSPLHF. The CDR3 DNA reads as TGTGCCAGCAGTTACCAAAAGAGCTCCTATAATTCACCCCTCCACTTT.

The J gene is TRBJ2-7, the V gene TRBV7-8; no clear D. The CDR3 has 13 amino acids. Trimming took off 4 bases at V and 3 bases at J, with 10 bases between the two ends. Looked up from germline, CDR1 is SGHVS and CDR2 is FQNEAQ. In DNA form, the CDR3 reads TGTGCCAGCAGCTCTTTGATAGTCTACGAGCAGTACTTC. It yields the protein CASSSLIVYEQYF.

This clone was seen once. This chain connects TRBV23-1 to TRBJ1-2, with TRBD1 as a possible D gene (6 bases). TRBV23-1 is known as an ORF, though its function is uncertain. Trimming stripped 0 bases from V and 7 bases from J, with 9 bases between. The CDR3 extends over 13 amino acids. DNA of the CDR3: TGCGCCAGCAGTCAATCGACAGGAGTTGGCTACACCTTC. Translated: CASSQSTGVGYTF.

This clone has just a few counts. The rearrangement uses TRBV11-3 and TRBJ2-1; 7 bases align to TRBD1. The CDR3 runs to 15 residues. Germline V gene lookup returns CDR1 SGHNT and CDR2 YENEEA. The V and J ends lost 0 bases and 5 bases, in that order; junction bases with no gene match: 4. CDR3 DNA: TGTGCCAGCAGCTTAGACAGGGGGAGTCACAATGAGCAGTTCTTC. Protein: CASSLDRGSHNEQFF.

This clone was detected only once. This rearrangement joins TRBV14 to TRBJ1-2; D not certain. Germline CDR1 SGHDN, CDR2 FVKESK. The CDR3 is 13 residues long. V lost 0 bases and J 5 bases, leaving 7 bases between the germline ends. As DNA, the CDR3 is TGTGCCAGCAGCCAAGATTTCCAGTATGGCTACACCTTC. As protein: CASSQDFQYGYTF.

This clone was seen just once. This rearrangement joins TRBV5-5 to TRBJ1-4; 8 bases match TRBD1. Germline-derived CDR1 and CDR2 are SGHKS and YYEKEE (reference sequence). This CDR3 has 15 amino acids. V was clipped by 0 bases and J by 8 bases; unmatched bases: 6. In nucleotides, the CDR3 is TGTGCCAGCAGCTTGGGGACAGGGCCAGGGGAAAAACTGTTTTTT. Translating it yields CASSLGTGPGEKLFF.

This clone was recorded only once. This chain joins TRBV13 and TRBJ1-2; the D gene is possibly TRBD1 (6 bases). Germline V gene sequence: CDR1 PRHDT, CDR2 FYEKMQ (reference sequence). The CDR3 has 13 amino acids. V was trimmed by 5 bases and J by 7 bases, leaving 14 bases between them. The CDR3 DNA reads TGTGCCAGCAGCCCGGGCTTGGGGGCTGGCTACACCTTC. It translates to CASSPGLGAGYTF. The full variable domain, rest sourced from reference TRBV13 and TRBJ1-2, is AAGVIQSPRHLIKEKRETATLKCYPIPRHDTVYWYQQGPGQDPQFLISFYEKMQSDKGSIPDRFSAQQFSDYHSELNMSSLELGDSALYFCASSPGLGAGYTFGSGTRLTVV.

This clone was observed a single time. The rearrangement links TRBV5-4 to TRBJ2-5, with a weak D call TRBD2 (6 bases). Trimming took 5 bases from V and 5 from J, leaving 19 bases between them. The CDR3 has 15 amino acids. Germline CDR1 and CDR2: SGHNT and YYREEE (reference sequence). The CDR3, as DNA: TGTGCCAGCAGAAAAAAAGGGGTGCTAGCGGAGACCCAGTACTTC. Translation: CASRKKGVLAETQYF. Full variable domain (outside the CDR3, taken from reference TRBV5-4 and TRBJ2-5): ETGVTQSPTHLIKTRGQQVTLRCSSQSGHNTVSWYQQALGQGPQFIFQYYREEENGRGNFPPRFSGLQFPNYSSELNVNALELDDSALYLCASRKKGVLAETQYFGPGTRLLVL.

The chain recombines TRBV4-3 with TRBJ1-6, with D tentatively TRBD1 (6 bases). V lost 4 bases, J lost 7 bases, and 11 bases lay in between. Germline CDR1 LGHNA, CDR2 YSLEER. The CDR3 loop spans 14 amino acids. CDR3 loop: CASSRGQINSPLHF. The CDR3 DNA follows: TGCGCCAGCAGCCGAGGACAGATCAATTCACCCCTCCACTTT.

This chain links TRBV30 with TRBJ2-7; TRBD1 agrees at 9 bases. The V segment lost 1 base and the J segment 7 bases; nucleotides outside the gene matches: 8. Germline CDR1 is GTSNPN and CDR2 is SVGIG (reference sequence). The CDR3 runs 14 residues. CDR3 in DNA: TGTGCCTGGAGTGACAGGGGGCCGGTTTTTGAGCAGTACTTC. As protein: CAWSDRGPVFEQYF.

For the CDR3, the DNA is TGTGCCAGCAGTTTCGGGGAGAAAGAGACCCAGTACTTC. Translated: CASSFGEKETQYF. This chain links TRBV27 with TRBJ2-5; a possible D gene is TRBD2 (5 bases). CDR1 MNHEY and CDR2 SMNVEV come from the germline V gene (reference sequence). The CDR3 length is 13 residues. The V end lost 3 bases, the J end lost 3 bases, and 8 bases lay between the germline ends.

This chain uses TRBV5-1 with TRBJ2-7; TRBD1 might be the D (6 bases). CDR3 length equals 15 residues. The germline V and J ends were trimmed by 0 bases and 1 base, with 11 bases remaining between them. CDR1 and CDR2 from the germline V gene are SGHRS and YFSETQ. DNA of the CDR3: TGCGCCAGCAGCTTGGACCAGGGGATTTCCTACGAGCAGTACTTC. Translated: CASSLDQGISYEQYF.

This chain joins TRBV5-5 and TRBJ2-3, with 9 bases fitting TRBD1. The junction had 15 bases not matched to a gene; V was cut back by 4 bases and J by 3 bases. The germline gives CDR1 SGHKS, CDR2 YYEKEE (reference sequence). The length of the CDR3 is 18 residues. The CDR3 DNA sequence: TGTGCCAGCAGCCTACAATACCGGGACAGGGTAGTGACAGATACGCAGTATTTT. It codes for CASSLQYRDRVVTDTQYF.

This clone was observed a single time. The sample contains more than one DNA sequence encoding this CDR3. The rearrangement uses TRBV10-2 and TRBJ1-1; the D gene is possibly TRBD1 (6 bases). This CDR3 comprises 14 residues. CDR1 WSHSY and CDR2 SAAADI come from the germline V gene. Trimming removed 6 bases at V and 5 bases at J, with 16 bases between. The CDR3 region has the DNA TGCGCCAGCAGCAAGGACAGACCTGATACTGAAGCTTTCTTT. Translation gives CASSKDRPDTEAFF.

The chain joins TRBV25-1 to TRBJ1-2; D is undetermined. CDR1 and CDR2 from the germline V gene are MGHDK and SYGVNS. V was trimmed by 10 bases and J by 8 bases, leaving 14 bases between them. There are 11 residues in the CDR3. CDR3 in amino acids: CATITGGGYTF. The CDR3 coding sequence is TGTGCCACCATCACTGGAGGCGGCTACACCTTC.

This chain joins TRBV7-3 and TRBJ1-1, with 10 bases fitting TRBD1. CDR3 size: 15 residues. Germline V gene lookup returns CDR1 SGHTA and CDR2 FQGTGA. V shed 2 bases, J shed 6 bases, and the junction held 6 bases outside the gene matches. Here the CDR3 reads CASSLRQGAPSEAFF. DNA for the CDR3: TGTGCCAGCAGCTTACGACAGGGGGCGCCTTCTGAAGCTTTCTTT.

This clone came up once. This chain connects TRBV28 to TRBJ1-2; 8 nucleotides line up with TRBD1. Germline V CDR1 and CDR2: MDHEN, SYDVKM. The CDR3 sequence is 15 residues long. V lost 8 bases and J lost 4; bases outside the gene matches: 12. This CDR3 reads CASGPRGREVYGYTF. Written as DNA, the CDR3 is TGTGCCAGCGGGCCCAGGGGGCGCGAAGTCTATGGCTACACCTTC.